This T cell receptor (beta chain) comes out of a study of cytomegalovirus exposure and HLA in healthy donors. Study results and limitations: The dataset shows that most TCR sequences were rare, while some public TCRs occurred in many donors.

This clone was seen just once. Its antigen is currently unknown. Germline CDR1 MNHEY, CDR2 SVGAGI. The V gene lost 2 bases and the J gene lost 4 bases, with 15 bases spanning the gap. The CDR3 runs 15 residues. PCR amplification relied on 60 Vbeta primers (plus 13 Jbeta primers). How the authors handled the data: Roughly 76 million unique TCR beta chains, roughly 11 million of them shared, were counted by a later analysis. The data were produced by immunoSEQ multiplex PCR, yet TCRdb's version contains in-frame clones alone and is incomplete. That table supplies the V and J calls and clone size; D and trimming were determined from the DNA. The table lists fewer than 150,000 clones, around 70% of them singletons.

The rearrangement uses TRBV6-5 and TRBJ2-7; TRBD1 is a possible D gene (5 bases). What was sequenced was PBMCs. The receptor's source is a middle-aged woman in good health and CMV-seropositive. CDR3 amino acids: CASSYGQGSLYEQYF. The CDR3 region has the DNA TGTGCCAGCAGTTACGGGCAGGGATCCCTATACGAGCAGTACTTC.